One TCR beta chain is described in this entry. The antigen it binds to is not known. The record has no base qualities; no much larger clone is one base away. The data were taken from a study of T cell changes during pregnancy in multiple sclerosis (dated by TCRdb to the late 2010s). As for the study more broadly: The study looked at changes in the T cell repertoire across pregnancy in women with multiple sclerosis.

The library was obtained by the immunoSEQ multiplex PCR assay. Sourced from immuneACCESS, this table was stored by TCRdb with only in-frame sequences that have V and J called. A share of the clones is absent; for the studies checked, an unresolved V gene accounts for under half, and the remainder has no known explanation. This sample lists about 99,000 clones; over 85% were detected once. Of the sample, almost 1% is held by the ten largest clones. Between the V and J ends, shortened by 7 bases and 0 bases respectively, the junction contains 19 bases. The CDR3 starts with the cysteine, ends with the phenylalanine, and has 16 residues. The DNA shown is the 48-base CDR3, in frame from base 1. In the germline V gene, CDR1 corresponds to SQVTM and CDR2 to ANQGSEA.

The clonotype originates from a female donor with multiple sclerosis, enrolled in a pregnancy study. This material consisted of peripheral blood, taken after pregnancy. The V and J segments used are TRBV29-1 and TRBJ1-3; the D gene remains uncertain. The nucleotides read TGCAGCGCTGCTTGGCCGGAGGCGCGCTCTGGAAACACCATATATTTT. This codes for CSAAWPEARSGNTIYF. With the portions outside the CDR3 filled from the reference TRBV29-1 and TRBJ1-3 genes, the complete variable region becomes SAVISQKPSRDICQRGTSLTIQCQVDSQVTMMFWYRQQPGQSLTLIATANQGSEATYESGFVIDKFPISRPNLTFSTLTVSNMSPEDSSIYLCSAAWPEARSGNTIYFGEGSWLTVV.